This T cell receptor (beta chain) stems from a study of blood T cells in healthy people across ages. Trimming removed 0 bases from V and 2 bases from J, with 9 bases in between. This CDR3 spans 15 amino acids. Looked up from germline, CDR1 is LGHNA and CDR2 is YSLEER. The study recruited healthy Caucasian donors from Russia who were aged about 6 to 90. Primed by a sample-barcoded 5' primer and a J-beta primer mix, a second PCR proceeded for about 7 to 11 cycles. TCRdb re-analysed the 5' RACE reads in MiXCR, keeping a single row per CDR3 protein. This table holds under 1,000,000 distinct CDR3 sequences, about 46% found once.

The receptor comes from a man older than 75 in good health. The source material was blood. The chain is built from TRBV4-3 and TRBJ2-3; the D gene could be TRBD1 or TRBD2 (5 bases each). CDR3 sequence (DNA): TGCGCCAGCAGCCAAGATACCGGGACCACAGATACGCAGTATTTT. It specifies CASSQDTGTTDTQYF.